The sample holds many counts of the clone carrying this T cell receptor (beta chain). Its antigen is not known. Healthy Caucasians provided all donations. The data were taken from a study of identical twins. General study results and limits: Insertion counts were lower in abundant cord blood beta clonotypes, a trend that memory repertoires did not show. For out-of-frame beta sequences, excess twin sharing was weaker. Those out-of-frame alpha sequences shared by twins showed an excess of low generation probability.

Germline V gene sequence: CDR1 ENHRY, CDR2 SYGVKD. V was cut by 10 bases and J by 3 bases, with 12 bases left in between. This CDR3 is 12 amino acids long. TCRdb called the 5' RACE reads again in MiXCR, with one record for every CDR3 protein. The sample yields approximately 94,000 distinct CDR3 sequences, around 5.5% seen once. V usage is TRBV10-3 and J usage is TRBJ2-5; the D is unclear. This TCR derives from a woman aged 50 to 65 in good health. Sequencing was carried out using memory T cells sorted from blood. CDR3 loop: CATGVGEETQYF. As DNA, the CDR3 is TGTGCCACCGGAGTTGGGGAAGAGACCCAGTACTTC.